The next 29 T cell receptor beta chains were all read from a single sample in a study of blood T cell repertoires in COVID-19. The repertoire was sequenced with immunoSEQ multiplex PCR; TCRdb's copy has only in-frame clones and lacks some. The repertoire holds 290,000 or so clones, roughly 92% seen once, with around 2.2% in the top ten. Sequencing input: peripheral blood. The receptors were gathered from a woman between 25 and 40 years old with COVID-19, enrolled during active disease.

This chain joins TRBV5-1 and TRBJ1-2; the D gene is possibly TRBD1 (6 bases). Germline lookup yields CDR1 SGHRS and CDR2 YFSETQ. The germline V and J ends were trimmed by 0 bases and 3 bases, with 9 bases remaining between them. This CDR3 spans 14 amino acids. This CDR3 reads CASSLGQVDYGYTF. Here the CDR3 DNA reads TGCGCCAGCAGCTTGGGACAGGTAGACTATGGCTACACCTTC. Full variable domain (remainder filled in from reference TRBV5-1 and TRBJ1-2): KAGVTQTPRYLIKTRGQQVTLSCSPISGHRSVSWYQQTPGQGLQFLFEYFSETQRNKGNFPGRFSGRQFSNSRSEMNVSTLELGDSALYLCASSLGQVDYGYTFGSGTRLTVV.

This clone was seen a few times. The chain combines TRBV19 with TRBJ1-4, with TRBD1 matching 11 bases. V lost 4 bases and J lost 5; bases outside the gene matches: 9. The germline CDR1 and CDR2 sequences are LNHDA and SQIVND (reference sequence). CDR3 length: 17 residues. CDR3 sequence (DNA): TGTGCCAGTAGTACCTCAAGCCGGGACAGGGGGAATGAAAAACTGTTTTTT. It encodes CASSTSSRDRGNEKLFF.

This clone was observed a single time. The chain joins TRBV27 to TRBJ2-3; 7 nucleotides align to TRBD2. This CDR3 contains 13 residues. CDR1 and CDR2 (germline): MNHEY, SMNVEV (reference sequence). Losses at the gene ends were 2 bases for V and 6 bases for J; bases not matched to a gene: 2. This CDR3 is CASSLRGSDTQYF. The CDR3 DNA is TGTGCCAGCAGTTTACGCGGGAGTGATACGCAGTATTTT.

The J gene is TRBJ1-1, the V gene TRBV7-3; D perhaps matches TRBD1 (5 bases). The CDR3 is 16 residues long. Germline CDR1 reads SGHTA; CDR2 reads FQGTGA. With 7 bases removed from V and 1 base from J, the gap between germline ends came to 19 bases. CDR3 protein: CASTPNPGAPNTEAFF. The CDR3 DNA is TGTGCCAGCACCCCAAACCCTGGGGCCCCGAACACTGAAGCTTTCTTT.

V and J are TRBV5-1 and TRBJ2-5; possible D gene TRBD1, 5 bases. Trimming removed 4 bases from V and 2 bases from J, with 9 bases in between. There are 13 residues in the CDR3. From germline, CDR1 is SGHRS and CDR2 YFSETQ. In nucleotides, the CDR3 is TGCGCCAGCAGCCGGACATTACAAGAGACCCAGTACTTC. Translating gives CASSRTLQETQYF.

The chain joins TRBV28 to TRBJ1-2; a weak D match, TRBD1 (6 bases). CDR3 length: 14 amino acids. From germline, CDR1 is MDHEN and CDR2 SYDVKM. V lost 7 bases and J 5 bases, leaving 17 bases between the germline ends. The CDR3 spells CASIPPGQGYGYTF. CDR3 sequence (DNA): TGTGCCAGCATCCCCCCGGGGCAGGGGTATGGCTACACCTTC.

The chain is built from TRBV7-2 and TRBJ1-1; 7 positions agree with TRBD1. J gave up 0 bases and V 0 bases, and 1 base lay outside the gene matches. CDR1 SGHTA and CDR2 FQGNSA come from the germline V gene. CDR3 length: 15 residues. The CDR3 DNA follows: TGTGCCAGCAGCTTAGCAGGGGGCTTGAACACTGAAGCTTTCTTT. It is translated as CASSLAGGLNTEAFF.

The chain couples TRBV27 to TRBJ2-7; TRBD2 agrees at 13 bases. Germline V gene sequence: CDR1 MNHEY, CDR2 SMNVEV (reference sequence). V lost 4 bases and J lost 7; bases outside the gene matches: 4. This CDR3 spans 14 amino acids. The chain's CDR3 is CASSWTSGSREQYF. The CDR3, as DNA: TGTGCCAGCAGTTGGACTAGCGGGAGTAGGGAGCAGTACTTC.

The genes are TRBV19 and TRBJ2-7; D gene ambiguous. The germline CDR1 and CDR2 sequences are LNHDA and SQIVND (reference sequence). V was cut by 1 base and J by 6 bases, with 4 bases left in between. This CDR3 contains 11 residues. Here the CDR3 DNA reads TGTGCCAGTAGTATAGGGGCCGAGCAGTACTTC. This gives the protein CASSIGAEQYF.

The genes are TRBV27 and TRBJ1-1; weak D call: TRBD1 (5 bases). V shed 2 bases and J shed 5 bases, with 9 bases lying between them. The CDR3 is 13 amino acids. In germline, CDR1 is MNHEY, CDR2 SMNVEV (reference sequence). CDR3 DNA sequence: TGTGCCAGCAGTTTAACGGGGGAAACTGAAGCTTTCTTT. As protein: CASSLTGETEAFF.

The chain recombines TRBV2 with TRBJ2-7; 12 bases align to TRBD2. Germline CDR1 SNHLY, CDR2 FYNNEI. Germline trimming cut 1 base from V and 4 bases from J; bases unmatched to any gene: 2. The CDR3 covers 15 residues. The CDR3 reads CASSEVLAGGYEQYF. CDR3 coding DNA: TGTGCCAGCAGTGAAGTGCTAGCGGGAGGGTACGAGCAGTACTTC.

The genes are TRBV9 and TRBJ1-2; 9 positions match TRBD1. The CDR3 loop spans 16 amino acids. Looked up from germline, CDR1 is SGDLS and CDR2 is YYNGEE. The J segment lost 4 bases and the V segment lost 4 bases, leaving 11 bases of the junction unmatched. As DNA, the CDR3 is TGTGCCAGCAGCCCAAACCTTCCGGGACAGGGCTATGGCTACACCTTC. Translating it yields CASSPNLPGQGYGYTF. The full variable domain, rest sourced from reference TRBV9 and TRBJ1-2, is DSGVTQTPKHLITATGQRVTLRCSPRSGDLSVYWYQQSLDQGLQFLIQYYNGEERAKGNILERFSAQQFPDLHSELNLSSLELGDSALYFCASSPNLPGQGYGYTFGSGTRLTVV.

The chain uses TRBV11-2 and TRBJ2-7; possible D gene TRBD2, 5 bases. V lost 3 bases to trimming and J lost 6 bases, with 9 bases between them. The V gene's germline CDR1 is SGHAT and CDR2 FQNNGV. The CDR3 is made up of 12 amino acids. The CDR3 coding sequence is TGTGCCAGCAGCTTCTCTAGCCCCGAGCAGTACTTC. This sequence encodes CASSFSSPEQYF.

A remark on this clone: The junction and the germline gene differ at one end; a read error may be behind it. The rearrangement uses TRBV18 and TRBJ2-7; 9 nucleotides align to TRBD1. Looked up from germline, CDR1 is KGHSH and CDR2 is LQKENI. This CDR3 region has 15 residues. This CDR3 reads CASSSPTGGPYEQYF. DNA of the CDR3: TGTGCCAGCTCATCACCGACAGGGGGGCCCTACGAGCAGTACTTC. Looking up the rest from reference TRBV18 and TRBJ2-7 gives the full variable domain: NAGVMQNPRHLVRRRGQEARLRCSPMKGHSHVYWYRQLPEEGLKFMVYLQKENIIDESGMPKERFSAEFPKEGPSILRIQQVVRGDSAAYFCASSSPTGGPYEQYFGPGTRLTVT.

The chain is built from TRBV6-1 and TRBJ2-5; unclear D gene. Trimming shortened V by 1 base and J by 5 bases, and 8 bases separated the two germline ends. The CDR3 has 13 amino acids. Germline CDR1 is MNHNS and CDR2 is SASEGT. CDR3 DNA: TGTGCCAGCAGTGAAGTTTTCCCGGAGACCCAGTACTTC. It encodes CASSEVFPETQYF.

This clone was observed a single time. The chain is built from TRBV28 and TRBJ2-7, with D possibly matching TRBD1 (6 bases). Germline V gives CDR1 MDHEN, CDR2 SYDVKM. The CDR3 is made up of 14 amino acids. The V end was cut by 3 bases, the J end by 5 bases, with 14 bases between. CDR3 sequence reads: CASSFDRMVDEQYF. For the CDR3, the DNA is TGTGCCAGCAGTTTTGACAGGATGGTCGACGAGCAGTACTTC.

The genes are TRBV11-3 and TRBJ2-1; possible D gene TRBD2, 6 bases. V was pared by 5 bases and J by 2 bases, with 19 bases between. Germline V gives CDR1 SGHNT, CDR2 YENEEA. The CDR3 runs to 17 residues. CDR3 nucleotides: TGTGCCAGCAGCCTGGGACCCTCCGGAGGGGCCTACAATGAGCAGTTCTTC. Its translation is CASSLGPSGGAYNEQFF.

The rearrangement links TRBV9 to TRBJ2-7; 8 positions agree with TRBD1. CDR1 is SGDLS, CDR2 YYNGEE, per germline. The CDR3 consists of 16 residues. The trim removed 3 bases at V and 2 bases at J, leaving 10 bases unmatched. CDR3 in DNA: TGTGCCAGCAGCGAAGGGACAGGTCCCTCTACCTACGAGCAGTACTTC. It yields the protein CASSEGTGPSTYEQYF.

The V and J genes are TRBV2 and TRBJ1-5; unclear D gene. The CDR3 is made up of 13 amino acids. V lost 8 bases, J lost 0 bases, and 8 bases lay in between. The germline CDR1 and CDR2 sequences are SNHLY and FYNNEI. This CDR3 reads CASGVYSNQPQHF. CDR3 bases: TGTGCCAGCGGTGTGTATAGCAATCAGCCCCAGCATTTT.

This chain links TRBV5-5 with TRBJ2-3, with a possible D match to TRBD1 (6 bases). This CDR3 contains 17 residues. The germline V and J ends were trimmed by 0 bases and 1 base, with 15 bases remaining between them. Germline V gives CDR1 SGHKS, CDR2 YYEKEE (reference sequence). The CDR3, as DNA: TGTGCCAGCAGCTTGGTGCTCGGCAGGGGACGCACAGATACGCAGTATTTT. As protein: CASSLVLGRGRTDTQYF.

The V gene is TRBV29-1, the J gene TRBJ2-5; TRBD2 matches at 8 bases. The trim removed 6 bases at V and 2 bases at J, leaving 5 bases unmatched. Germline CDR1 SQVTM, CDR2 ANQGSEA. The CDR3 loop spans 13 amino acids. This CDR3 reads CSVPGGGQETQYF. The CDR3 DNA follows: TGCAGCGTCCCCGGGGGGGGGCAAGAGACCCAGTACTTC.

This clone occurred a few times. The V and J genes are TRBV7-2 and TRBJ1-1; 12 nucleotides agree with TRBD1. The CDR3 totals 14 residues. Germline V lookup: CDR1 SGHTA, CDR2 FQGNSA. V was clipped by 5 bases and J by 9 bases; unmatched bases: 7. The CDR3 coding sequence is TGTGCCAGCAGCCCTCATCGGGACAGGGGGCAAGCTTTCTTT. As protein: CASSPHRDRGQAFF.

V and J are TRBV3-1 (or the pseudogene TRBV3-2) and TRBJ2-3, with a possible D match to TRBD2 (5 bases). This CDR3 has 13 residues. Trimming removed 4 bases from V and 6 bases from J, with 11 bases in between. Germline CDR1 LGHDT, CDR2 YNNKEL (reference sequence). The CDR3 DNA follows: TGTGCCAGCAGCCCGTTGACGGGGGATACGCAGTATTTT. Its translation: CASSPLTGDTQYF.

This chain connects TRBV7-2 to TRBJ2-7, with D possibly being TRBD1 (6 bases). The V gene lost 1 base and the J gene lost 2 bases, with 12 bases spanning the gap. Germline CDR1 reads SGHTA; CDR2 reads FQGNSA. CDR3 length equals 15 residues. CDR3 sequence: CASSLVLTGPYEQYF. For the CDR3, the DNA is TGTGCCAGCAGCTTAGTCCTGACAGGCCCCTACGAGCAGTACTTC.

In this sample, this clone turned up once. J is TRBJ2-7 and V is TRBV5-1, with 10 bases matching TRBD2. Trimming removed 0 bases from V and 2 bases from J; junction bases left unmatched: 8. The CDR3 totals 17 residues. Germline V gene data show CDR1 as SGHRS and CDR2 as YFSETQ. CDR3 DNA: TGCGCCAGCAGCTTGGCCTCTAGCGGGAGCCACACCTACGAGCAGTACTTC. It is translated as CASSLASSGSHTYEQYF. Variable domain in full (rest from reference TRBV5-1 and TRBJ2-7): KAGVTQTPRYLIKTRGQQVTLSCSPISGHRSVSWYQQTPGQGLQFLFEYFSETQRNKGNFPGRFSGRQFSNSRSEMNVSTLELGDSALYLCASSLASSGSHTYEQYFGPGTRLTVT.

V is TRBV5-5 and J is TRBJ2-1, with 9 nucleotides matching TRBD2. The germline CDR1 and CDR2 sequences are SGHKS and YYEKEE (reference sequence). This CDR3 region has 15 residues. Germline trimming cut 5 bases from V and 1 base from J; bases unmatched to any gene: 4. The CDR3 spells CASSTSGSSYNEQFF. CDR3 nucleotide sequence: TGTGCCAGCAGTACTAGCGGGTCTTCCTACAATGAGCAGTTCTTC.

CDR3 DNA: TGTGCCAGCAGTTTAAGGAGGGGACAGGACTATGGCTACACCTTC. The encoded protein is CASSLRRGQDYGYTF. The chain couples TRBV28 to TRBJ1-2, with TRBD1 matching 8 bases. This CDR3 has 15 amino acids. Trimming cost V 2 bases and J 3 bases; bases outside gene matches: 5. Looked up from germline, CDR1 is MDHEN and CDR2 is SYDVKM.

CDR3 in DNA: TGTGCCAGCAGCACCCTCGACAGGGCGGTAGATACGCAGTATTTT. Protein product: CASSTLDRAVDTQYF. The chain combines TRBV28 with TRBJ2-3; 7 nucleotides match TRBD1. The CDR3 runs 15 residues. Germline V CDR1 and CDR2: MDHEN, SYDVKM. Trimming cost V 6 bases and J 5 bases; bases outside gene matches: 11.

The chain links TRBV5-1 to TRBJ2-5; 9 bases are a match to TRBD2. V gave up 0 bases and J gave up 6 bases; unmatched junction bases: 9. The CDR3 length is 16 residues. Germline assignment: CDR1 SGHRS and CDR2 YFSETQ. Written as DNA, the CDR3 is TGCGCCAGCAGCTTGGAGGGCGGGAGGGCCATCAAGACCCAGTACTTC. Protein: CASSLEGGRAIKTQYF.